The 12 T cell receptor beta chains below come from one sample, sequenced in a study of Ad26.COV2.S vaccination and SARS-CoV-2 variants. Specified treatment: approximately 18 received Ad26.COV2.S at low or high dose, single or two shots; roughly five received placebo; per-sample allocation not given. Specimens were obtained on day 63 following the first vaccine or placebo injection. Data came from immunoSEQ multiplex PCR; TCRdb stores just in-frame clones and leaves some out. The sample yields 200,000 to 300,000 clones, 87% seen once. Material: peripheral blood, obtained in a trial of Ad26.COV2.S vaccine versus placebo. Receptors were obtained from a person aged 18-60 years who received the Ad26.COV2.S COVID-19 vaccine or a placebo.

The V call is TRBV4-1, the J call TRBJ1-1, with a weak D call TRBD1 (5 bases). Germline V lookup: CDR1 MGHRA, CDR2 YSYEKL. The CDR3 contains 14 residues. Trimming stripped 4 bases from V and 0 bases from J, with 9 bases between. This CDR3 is CASSRGLLNTEAFF. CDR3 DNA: TGCGCCAGCAGCCGGGGACTGCTGAACACTGAAGCTTTCTTT.

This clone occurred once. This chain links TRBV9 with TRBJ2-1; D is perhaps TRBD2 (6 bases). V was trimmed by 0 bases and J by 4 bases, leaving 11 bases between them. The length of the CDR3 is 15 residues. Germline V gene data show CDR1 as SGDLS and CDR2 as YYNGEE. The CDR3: CASSVAGESYNEQFF. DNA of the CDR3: TGTGCCAGCAGCGTAGCGGGAGAAAGTTACAATGAGCAGTTCTTC. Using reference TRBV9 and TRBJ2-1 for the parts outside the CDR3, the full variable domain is DSGVTQTPKHLITATGQRVTLRCSPRSGDLSVYWYQQSLDQGLQFLIQYYNGEERAKGNILERFSAQQFPDLHSELNLSSLELGDSALYFCASSVAGESYNEQFFGPGTRLTVL.

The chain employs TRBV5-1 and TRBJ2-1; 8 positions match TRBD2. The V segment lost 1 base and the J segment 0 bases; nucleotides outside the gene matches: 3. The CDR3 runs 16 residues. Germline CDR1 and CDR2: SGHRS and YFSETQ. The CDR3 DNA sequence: TGCGCCAGCAGCTTGACTAGCGGAGGCTCCTACAATGAGCAGTTCTTC. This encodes CASSLTSGGSYNEQFF.

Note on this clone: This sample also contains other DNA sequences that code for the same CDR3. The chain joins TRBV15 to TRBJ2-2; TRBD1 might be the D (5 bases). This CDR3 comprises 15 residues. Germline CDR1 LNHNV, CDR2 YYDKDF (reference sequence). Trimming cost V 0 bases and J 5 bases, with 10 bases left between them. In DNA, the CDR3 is TGTGCCACCAGCAGAGACAGGGCCGGTACCGGGGAGCTGTTTTTT. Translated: CATSRDRAGTGELFF.

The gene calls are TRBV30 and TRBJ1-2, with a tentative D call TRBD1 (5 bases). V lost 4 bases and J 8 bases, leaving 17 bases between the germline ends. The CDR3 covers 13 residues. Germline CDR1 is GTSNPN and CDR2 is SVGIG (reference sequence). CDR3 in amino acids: CAWTPQGGEGYTF. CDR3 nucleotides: TGTGCCTGGACCCCCCAGGGTGGAGAAGGCTACACCTTC.

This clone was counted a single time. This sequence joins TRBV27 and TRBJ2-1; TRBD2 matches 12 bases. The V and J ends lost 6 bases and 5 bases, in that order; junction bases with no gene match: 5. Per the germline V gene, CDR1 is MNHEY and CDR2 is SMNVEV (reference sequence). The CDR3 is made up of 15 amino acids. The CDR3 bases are TGTGCCAGCAGAACCGGACTAGCGGGGCACAATGAGCAGTTCTTC. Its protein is CASRTGLAGHNEQFF.

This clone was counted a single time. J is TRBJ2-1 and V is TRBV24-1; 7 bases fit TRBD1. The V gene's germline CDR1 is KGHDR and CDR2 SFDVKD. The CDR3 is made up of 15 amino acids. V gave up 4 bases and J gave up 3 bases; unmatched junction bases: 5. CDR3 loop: CATSERGQIYNEQFF. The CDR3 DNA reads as TGTGCCACCAGTGAGAGGGGACAGATCTACAATGAGCAGTTCTTC.

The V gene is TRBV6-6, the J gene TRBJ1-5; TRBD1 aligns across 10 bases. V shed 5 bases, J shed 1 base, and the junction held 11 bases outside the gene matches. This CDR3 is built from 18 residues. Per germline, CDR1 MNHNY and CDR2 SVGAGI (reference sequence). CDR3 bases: TGTGCCAGCAGTCCTTACGGGACAGGGGCCAAAAGCAATCAGCCCCAGCATTTT. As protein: CASSPYGTGAKSNQPQHF.

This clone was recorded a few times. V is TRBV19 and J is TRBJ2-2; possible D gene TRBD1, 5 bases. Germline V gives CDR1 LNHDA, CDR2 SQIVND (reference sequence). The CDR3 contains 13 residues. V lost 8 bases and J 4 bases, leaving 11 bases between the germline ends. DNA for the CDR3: TGTGCCAGTTCGCAAAGGGGCACCGGGGAGCTGTTTTTT. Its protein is CASSQRGTGELFF.

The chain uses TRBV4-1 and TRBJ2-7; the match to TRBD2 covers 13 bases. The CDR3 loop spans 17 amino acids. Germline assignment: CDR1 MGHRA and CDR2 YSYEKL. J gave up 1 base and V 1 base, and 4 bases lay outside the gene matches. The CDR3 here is CASSQGLAGGRSYEQYF. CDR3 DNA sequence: TGCGCCAGCAGCCAAGGACTAGCGGGGGGTAGGTCCTACGAGCAGTACTTC.

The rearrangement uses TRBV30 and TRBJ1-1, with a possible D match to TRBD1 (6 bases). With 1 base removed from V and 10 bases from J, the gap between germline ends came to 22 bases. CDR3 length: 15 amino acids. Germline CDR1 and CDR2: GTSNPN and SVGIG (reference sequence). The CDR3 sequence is CAWSDVGGGLVPAFF. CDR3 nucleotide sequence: TGTGCCTGGAGTGATGTAGGCGGGGGCCTCGTCCCAGCTTTCTTT.

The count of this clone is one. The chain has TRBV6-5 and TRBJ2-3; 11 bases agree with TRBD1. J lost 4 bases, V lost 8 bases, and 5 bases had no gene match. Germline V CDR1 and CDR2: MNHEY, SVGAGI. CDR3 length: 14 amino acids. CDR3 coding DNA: TGTGCCAGCCGGACAGGGGGCGTCGCAGATACGCAGTATTTT. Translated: CASRTGGVADTQYF.